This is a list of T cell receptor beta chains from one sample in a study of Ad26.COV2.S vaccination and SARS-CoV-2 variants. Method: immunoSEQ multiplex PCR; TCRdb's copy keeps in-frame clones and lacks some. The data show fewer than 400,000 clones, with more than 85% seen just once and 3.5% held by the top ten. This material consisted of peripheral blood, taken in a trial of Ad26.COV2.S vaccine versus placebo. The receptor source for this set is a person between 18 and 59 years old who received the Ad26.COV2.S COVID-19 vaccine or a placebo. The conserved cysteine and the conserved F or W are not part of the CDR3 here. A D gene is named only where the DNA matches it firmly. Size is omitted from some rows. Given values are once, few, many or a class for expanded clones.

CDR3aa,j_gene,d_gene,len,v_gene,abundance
ATADRDNEKLF,TRBJ1-4,TRBD1,11,TRBV15,NA
ASRPVFRDTGRSEQY,TRBJ2-7,NA,15,TRBV23-1,NA
ATSEPQTGSEQY,TRBJ2-7,TRBD1,12,TRBV24-1,NA
ASNGGTDTQY,TRBJ2-3,NA,10,TRBV12-3/TRBV12-4,NA
ASSVSGLEKLF,TRBJ1-4,NA,11,TRBV10-2,NA
ASSDSRRQAF,TRBJ1-1,NA,10,TRBV6-4,NA
ASSQQGGGGQPQH,TRBJ1-5,NA,13,TRBV6-2/TRBV6-3,NA
ASSPDRPTAYSGANVLT,TRBJ2-6,NA,17,TRBV6-2/TRBV6-3,NA
ASSYSTAGGTEAF,TRBJ1-1,TRBD1,13,TRBV6-5,NA
ASSRGTSANTEAF,TRBJ1-1,NA,13,TRBV5-5,NA
AWSEQVEQY,TRBJ2-7,NA,9,TRBV30,NA
ASSLMARSLGKETQY,TRBJ2-5,NA,15,TRBV7-2,NA
ASSQQGLRNTIY,TRBJ1-3,NA,12,TRBV3-1/TRBV3-2,once
ASSYGPTASWETQY,TRBJ2-5,NA,14,TRBV6-2/TRBV6-3,NA
ASKMGVLTGNTIY,TRBJ1-3,NA,13,TRBV19,NA
ASSGWEYNEQF,TRBJ2-1,NA,11,TRBV28,NA
ASSIGSGPMGYT,TRBJ1-2,NA,12,TRBV19,NA
ASSPWGGTGGDYGYT,TRBJ1-2,TRBD1,15,TRBV7-2,NA
ASSASGGRVGYT,TRBJ1-2,NA,12,TRBV9,once
SVAGDYGYT,TRBJ1-2,NA,9,TRBV29-1,many
ASSPQEGQGTFSNYGYT,TRBJ1-2,TRBD1,17,TRBV18,NA
ASNKPAGANVLT,TRBJ2-6,NA,12,TRBV28,NA
ASSQTGEWGGSYEQY,TRBJ2-7,NA,15,TRBV4-3,NA
ASSFRASETQY,TRBJ2-5,NA,11,TRBV5-1,NA
ASSLGGRYNEQF,TRBJ2-1,NA,12,TRBV5-4,NA
ASSPDGLNTEAF,TRBJ1-1,NA,12,TRBV7-6,NA
ASSHSRGSGYT,TRBJ1-2,NA,11,TRBV4-3,NA
ASSEVPTGRDYGYT,TRBJ1-2,TRBD1,14,TRBV6-1,NA
ASSVEAYNSPLH,TRBJ1-6,NA,12,TRBV9,few
ASSLENTDTQY,TRBJ2-3,NA,11,TRBV7-2,few
ASSEYRGNEQF,TRBJ2-1,NA,11,TRBV10-1,NA
ASSFYRGVYNSPLH,TRBJ1-6,TRBD1,14,TRBV7-9,few
ASSPRLAGDTGELF,TRBJ2-2,TRBD2,14,TRBV5-4,NA
ASSPQGLGAF,TRBJ1-1,NA,10,TRBV12-3/TRBV12-4,NA
ASSVGGGTTEAF,TRBJ1-1,NA,12,TRBV9,NA
ASSYSIYEQY,TRBJ2-7,NA,10,TRBV6-6,NA
ASSQLLAGGEVYNEQF,TRBJ2-1,TRBD2,16,TRBV3-1/TRBV3-2,NA
ASSLGTSDEQF,TRBJ2-1,NA,11,TRBV7-2,NA
ATSSAGSNQPQH,TRBJ1-5,NA,12,TRBV24-1,few
ASSEGESGRTVGNTIY,TRBJ1-3,NA,16,TRBV21-1,NA
ASSINPLAPGYT,TRBJ1-2,NA,12,TRBV19,NA
ASSQVVGASYEQY,TRBJ2-7,NA,13,TRBV14,NA
ASSVYSGGPSGDTQY,TRBJ2-3,NA,15,TRBV9,NA
ASKGTGGWDTEAF,TRBJ1-1,TRBD1,13,TRBV19,NA
ASSFGQNTEAF,TRBJ1-1,NA,11,TRBV5-8,NA
ASSPRGDTEAF,TRBJ1-1,NA,11,TRBV9,few
ASSFSQSSSYNEQF,TRBJ2-1,NA,14,TRBV27,few